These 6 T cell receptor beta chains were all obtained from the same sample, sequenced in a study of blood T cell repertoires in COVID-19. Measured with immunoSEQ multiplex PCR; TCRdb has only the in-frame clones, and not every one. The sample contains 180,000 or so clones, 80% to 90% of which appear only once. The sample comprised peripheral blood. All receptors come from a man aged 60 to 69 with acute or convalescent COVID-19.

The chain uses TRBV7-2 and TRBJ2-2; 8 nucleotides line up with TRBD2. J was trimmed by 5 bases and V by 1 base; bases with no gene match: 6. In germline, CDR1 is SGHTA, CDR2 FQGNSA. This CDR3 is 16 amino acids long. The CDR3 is CASSLGAGGGTGELFF. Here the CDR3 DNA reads TGTGCCAGCAGCTTAGGGGCGGGAGGTGGAACCGGGGAGCTGTTTTTT.

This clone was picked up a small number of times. The CDR3 here is CASSPGQGAYNSPLHF. CDR3 nucleotides: TGTGCCAGCAGTCCCGGACAGGGGGCCTATAATTCACCCCTCCACTTT. The chain is built from TRBV27 and TRBJ1-6, with 10 bases lining up with TRBD1. Germline assignment: CDR1 MNHEY and CDR2 SMNVEV (reference sequence). V lost 5 bases, J lost 2 bases, and 3 bases stayed unmatched. The CDR3 loop spans 16 amino acids.

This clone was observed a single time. CDR3 nucleotides: TGTGCTAGTGGGCGGACTAGCGGGAGGGCCATCGATACGCAGTATTTT. Encoded protein: CASGRTSGRAIDTQYF. V and J are TRBV12-5 and TRBJ2-3; TRBD2 matches 15 bases. Germline V gene sequence: CDR1 LGHNT, CDR2 FRNRAP. The V and J ends lost 6 bases and 6 bases, in that order; junction bases with no gene match: 7. The CDR3 length is 16 residues.

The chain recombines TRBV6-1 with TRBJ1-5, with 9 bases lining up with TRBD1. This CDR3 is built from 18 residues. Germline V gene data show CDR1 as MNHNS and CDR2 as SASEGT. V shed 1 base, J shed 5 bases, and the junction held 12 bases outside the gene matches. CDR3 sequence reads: CASSEEWTGVLGDQPQHF. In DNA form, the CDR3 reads TGTGCCAGCAGTGAAGAATGGACAGGGGTTTTGGGCGATCAGCCCCAGCATTTT.

Here the CDR3 DNA reads TGTGCCAGTGGGCCTAGCGGGAGTCGGTACAATGAGCAGTTCTTC. Its translation is CASGPSGSRYNEQFF. The rearrangement joins TRBV19 to TRBJ2-1; 10 nucleotides align to TRBD2. The CDR3 is 15 amino acids. V lost 8 bases, J lost 4 bases, and 8 bases stayed unmatched. CDR1 and CDR2 from the germline V gene are LNHDA and SQIVND (reference sequence).

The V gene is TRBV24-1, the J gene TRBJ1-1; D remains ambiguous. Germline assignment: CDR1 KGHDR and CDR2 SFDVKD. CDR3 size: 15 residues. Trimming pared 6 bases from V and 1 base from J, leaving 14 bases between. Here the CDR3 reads CATSSGVAGNTEAFF. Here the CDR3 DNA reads TGTGCCACCAGTTCGGGCGTGGCGGGGAACACTGAAGCTTTCTTT.